There are many counts of the clone carrying this T cell receptor beta chain. TCRdb reanalysed the 5' RACE reads using MiXCR and keeps one entry per CDR3 protein. The table shows tens of thousands of distinct CDR3 sequences, with roughly 4.2% occurring only once. This record comes from a study of early T cells in non-severe SARS-CoV-2 infection. Germline V gives CDR1 SQVTM, CDR2 ANQGSEA. The CDR3 covers 14 residues. Trimming pared 5 bases from V and 4 bases from J, leaving 17 bases between. The sequence was collected from an adult who was a healthcare worker with PCR-confirmed SARS-CoV-2 infection or an uninfected control (not recorded which). Sequencing input: whole blood. The chain employs TRBV29-1 and TRBJ1-1, with a tentative D call TRBD1 (5 bases). In DNA form, the CDR3 reads TGCAGCGTTAGGACAAATCCCAAACGCACTGAAGCTTTCTTT. The encoded protein is CSVRTNPKRTEAFF. Complete variable domain (other parts from reference TRBV29-1 and TRBJ1-1): SAVISQKPSRDICQRGTSLTIQCQVDSQVTMMFWYRQQPGQSLTLIATANQGSEATYESGFVIDKFPISRPNLTFSTLTVSNMSPEDSSIYLCSVRTNPKRTEAFFGQGTRLTVV.